This T cell receptor beta chain was captured by sequencing in a study of CD8 T cells in Susac syndrome. CDR3 length: 12 residues. In germline, CDR1 is SEHNR, CDR2 FQNEAQ (reference sequence). Trimming removed 3 bases at V and 7 bases at J, with 10 bases between. Reverse transcription of about 0.5 to 1 ug RNA was carried out with random hexamers. One entry per CDR3 protein, called by TCRdb with MiXCR from the immunoSEQ multiplex PCR reads. In the table there are about 290,000 distinct CDR3 sequences, approximately 90% of which are singletons. This clonotype was detected only a few times. CD8+ and CD4+ blood T cells underwent TCR beta sequencing. TEMRA cells were FACS-enriched, with CD8+ and CD4+ T cells isolated negatively.

J is TRBJ2-7 and V is TRBV7-9; D is unclear. Sequenced input: CD8+ T cells from PBMCs. This clonotype was sampled from a human donor with multiple sclerosis. CDR3 sequence reads: CASSLGSAEQYF. The CDR3 DNA sequence: TGTGCCAGCAGCTTGGGGTCGGCTGAGCAGTACTTC.